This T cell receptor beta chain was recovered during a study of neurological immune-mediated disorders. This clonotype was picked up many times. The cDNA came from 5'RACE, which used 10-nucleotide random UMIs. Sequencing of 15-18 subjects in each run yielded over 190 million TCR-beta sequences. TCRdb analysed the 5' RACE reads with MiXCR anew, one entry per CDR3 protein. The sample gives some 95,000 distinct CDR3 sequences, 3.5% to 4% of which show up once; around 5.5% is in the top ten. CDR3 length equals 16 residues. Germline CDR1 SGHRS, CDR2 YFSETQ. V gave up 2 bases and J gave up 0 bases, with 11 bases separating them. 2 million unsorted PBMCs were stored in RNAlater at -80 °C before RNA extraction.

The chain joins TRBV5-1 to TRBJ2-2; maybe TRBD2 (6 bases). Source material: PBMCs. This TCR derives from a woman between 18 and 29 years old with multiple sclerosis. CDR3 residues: CASSFSGLPNTGELFF. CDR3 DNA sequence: TGCGCCAGCAGCTTCTCGGGACTTCCGAACACCGGGGAGCTGTTTTTT.